This entry concerns a single T cell receptor beta chain. Antigen: not known. Trimming stripped 6 bases from V and 2 bases from J, with 19 bases between. The CDR3 sequence is 16 residues long. Germline loops: CDR1 ENHRY, CDR2 SYGVKD. These data are taken from a study of T cells in Graves' hyperthyroidism and ophthalmopathy. If no ophthalmopathy progression occurred within 18 months, Graves' hyperthyroidism was stable. Amplification of TCR beta CDR3 regions used RNA as the template. Initially, a first-round RT-PCR of the TCR CDR3 employed the HTBI primer set. TCRdb reprocessed the multiplex PCR reads with MiXCR, giving one entry per CDR3 protein. The sample lists about 580,000 distinct CDR3 sequences; about 45% were seen once. Study-wide points: Blood also showed most of the thyroid clonotypes that were expanded above 0.001. Onset of ophthalmopathy came a median 6.5 months after the model predicted it.

The clonotype originates from a woman under 30 with Graves' hyperthyroidism. Sequencing was carried out using peripheral blood or thyroid tissue (not recorded which). The chain joins TRBV10-3 to TRBJ1-1; no definite D call. In DNA, the CDR3 is TGTGCCATCAGCCTAATTGGCATTTTGGAAAACACTGAAGCTTTCTTT. It specifies CAISLIGILENTEAFF.